A selection of T cell receptor beta chains follows, all from one sample in a study of preoperative IRX-2 immunotherapy in early breast cancer. Method: immunoSEQ multiplex PCR; TCRdb's copy keeps in-frame clones and lacks some. The repertoire consists of about 45,000 clones, with approximately 80% occurring once and the leading ten covering approximately 1.2%. Sequences were derived from tumor tissue, sampled after IRX-2 immunotherapy. The receptors were gathered from a human donor with breast cancer. Both conserved end residues are part of each CDR3. A D gene is named only where the DNA matches it firmly. Rows may omit the clone size; those that give it use once, few, many or a size class.

clone size,J gene,V gene,D gene,CDR3 DNA,CDR3 protein
few,TRBJ2-2,TRBV12-5,TRBD1,TGTGCCGGCCAGAAACAGGGGCTTTACACCGGGGAGCTGTTTTTT,CAGQKQGLYTGELFF
.,TRBJ1-5,TRBV5-1,.,TGCGCCAGCAGCGCACAGGGACTCAATCAGCCCCAGCATTTT,CASSAQGLNQPQHF
.,TRBJ1-1,TRBV29-1,.,TGCAGCGTGACCCCAGTTACCACTGAAGCTTTCTTT,CSVTPVTTEAFF
.,TRBJ1-3,TRBV11-3,.,TGTGCCAGCAGCTTGAACGCCAGGCTCTCTGGAAACACCATATATTTT,CASSLNARLSGNTIYF
.,TRBJ2-3,TRBV11-3,TRBD2,TGTGCCAGCAGCCCTCGGACTAGCGGGAGCACAGATACGCAGTATTTT,CASSPRTSGSTDTQYF
.,TRBJ2-1,TRBV10-2,TRBD2,TGCGCCAGCAGGACTAGCGACGATGAGCAGTTCTTC,CASRTSDDEQFF
.,TRBJ2-7,TRBV11-3,.,TGTGCCAGCAGCTTCCACCAGGGGCCCTACGAGCAGTACTTC,CASSFHQGPYEQYF
once,TRBJ2-1,TRBV11-3,.,TGTGCCAGCAGCTCGAAGGCCGGGGACAATGAGCAGTTCTTC,CASSSKAGDNEQFF
.,TRBJ2-1,TRBV6-8,.,TGTGCCAGCATTGGGCAGGGCTCCTACAATGAGCAGTTCTTC,CASIGQGSYNEQFF
.,TRBJ1-4,TRBV15,.,TGTGCCACCAGCAGAGACACCCTCAGAACTAATGAAAAACTGTTTTTT,CATSRDTLRTNEKLFF
.,TRBJ2-6,TRBV25-1,.,TGTGCCAGCAGCTCCTCTGGGGCCAACGTCCTGACTTTC,CASSSSGANVLTF
.,TRBJ2-7,TRBV6-8,.,TGTGCCAGCAATAACGGGGGCTCTCTCTACGAGCAGTACTTC,CASNNGGSLYEQYF
.,TRBJ2-7,TRBV19,TRBD1,TGTGCCAGTAGTGACCGGGACAGGGGGGGCTACGAGCAGTACTTC,CASSDRDRGGYEQYF
.,TRBJ1-3,TRBV6-8,.,TGTGCCAGCAGTGAGTCCTCTGGAAACACCATATATTTT,CASSESSGNTIYF
.,TRBJ2-7,TRBV19,.,TGTGCCAGTAGTACTGGGGCAGGTCCCGCCACCTACGAGCAGTACTTC,CASSTGAGPATYEQYF
.,TRBJ1-2,TRBV10-2,.,TGCGCCAGCAGTGGTAACAGTGATGGCTACACCTTC,CASSGNSDGYTF
.,TRBJ2-7,TRBV25-1,TRBD1,TGTGCCAGCAGTGGACTCGGGACAGGGGGATCCTACGAGCAGTACTTC,CASSGLGTGGSYEQYF